This paragraph covers one TCR beta chain sequence. The antigen remains undetermined. Assay used: immunoSEQ multiplex PCR; TCRdb lists only in-frame clones, some missing. This table has 2,100,000 or so clones, nearly 97% appearing once. The data are from a study of shared clonotypes between healthy human individuals. General observations from the study: Sampling was confined to blood; repertoires within tissues likely differ.

The CDR3 totals 13 residues. CDR1 and CDR2 (germline): SGHAT, FQDESV (reference sequence). Trimming took 2 bases from V and 0 from J, leaving 4 bases between them. The source is a man in his late teens or twenties in good health. The chain has TRBV11-1 and TRBJ1-1, with no clear D. The sequenced sample consisted of naive CD4+ T cells sorted from blood. Subset given: CD45RA+ positively selected. CDR3 coding DNA: TGTGCCAGCAGCTTACAACTGAACACTGAAGCTTTCTTT. Translated: CASSLQLNTEAFF.